These 24 T cell receptor beta chains originate from one sample sequenced in a study of blood T cell repertoires in COVID-19. Here immunoSEQ multiplex PCR was the method, and the copy in TCRdb shows in-frame clones only, minus some. The table includes 250,000 or so clones, roughly nine tenths detected once. The sequenced sample consisted of peripheral blood. These TCRs come from a woman aged 40 to 50 who had recovered from COVID-19.

The chain uses TRBV21-1 and TRBJ2-7; the table names TRBD2, a call not compared with the DNA. TRBV21-1 is recorded as a pseudogene. The CDR3 is made up of 20 amino acids. CDR3 in amino acids: CASTCTTALILAANSYEQYV. The CDR3 nucleotides are TGTGCCAGCACCTGCACTACAGCGCTTATACTAGCGGCAAACTCCTACGAGCAGTACGTC.

The chain carries TRBV7-2 and TRBJ1-4, with D possibly being TRBD1 (6 bases). This CDR3 spans 13 amino acids. Trimming took off 5 bases at V and 8 bases at J, with 12 bases between the two ends. From germline, CDR1 is SGHTA and CDR2 FQGNSA. For the CDR3, the DNA is TGTGCCAGCAGCGGCCCAGACAGGGAAAAACTGTTTTTT. It translates to CASSGPDREKLFF. Based on the CDR3 plus reference TRBV7-2 and TRBJ1-4, the full variable domain is GAGVSQSPSNKVTEKGKDVELRCDPISGHTALYWYRQSLGQGLEFLIYFQGNSAPDKSGLPSDRFSAERTGGSVSTLTIQRTQQEDSAVYLCASSGPDREKLFFGSGTQLSVL.

The J gene is TRBJ2-7, the V gene TRBV7-9, with 8 nucleotides matching TRBD1. The CDR3 spans 13 residues. Germline CDR1 SEHNR, CDR2 FQNEAQ (reference sequence). Unmatched junction bases numbered 5, after V lost 8 bases and J lost 2 bases. The chain's CDR3 is CASSRTGPYEQYF. The CDR3 DNA reads as TGTGCCAGCTCCCGGACAGGGCCCTACGAGCAGTACTTC.

A few counts support this clone. The rearrangement joins TRBV12-3 or TRBV12-4 to TRBJ1-1; D is uncertain. V shed 1 base and J shed 4 bases, with 7 bases lying between them. The length of the CDR3 is 13 residues. The CDR3 DNA is TGTGCCAGCAGTTTAGGGGCAGGCACTGAAGCTTTCTTT. As protein: CASSLGAGTEAFF.

The table lists this clone with a count of one. V is TRBV7-2 and J is TRBJ1-3; D remains ambiguous. V lost 5 bases to trimming and J lost 4 bases, with 9 bases between them. The CDR3 is 13 residues long. Germline V lookup: CDR1 SGHTA, CDR2 FQGNSA. CDR3 nucleotide sequence: TGTGCCAGCAGCCCCAGTACGGGAAACACCATATATTTT. Its translation is CASSPSTGNTIYF. Full variable domain (missing parts from reference TRBV7-2 and TRBJ1-3): GAGVSQSPSNKVTEKGKDVELRCDPISGHTALYWYRQSLGQGLEFLIYFQGNSAPDKSGLPSDRFSAERTGGSVSTLTIQRTQQEDSAVYLCASSPSTGNTIYFGEGSWLTVV.

This sequence joins TRBV12-3 or TRBV12-4 and TRBJ1-2, with D possibly being TRBD1 (5 bases). The length of the CDR3 is 13 residues. Trimming shortened V by 1 base and J by 3 bases, and 6 bases separated the two germline ends. The CDR3 loop is CASSLGQYYGYTF. CDR3 in DNA: TGTGCCAGCAGTTTAGGACAGTACTATGGCTACACCTTC.

The chain links TRBV5-4 to TRBJ2-7; 10 bases match TRBD1. Trimming removed 4 bases from V and 2 bases from J; junction bases left unmatched: 6. The CDR3 loop spans 15 amino acids. From germline, CDR1 is SGHNT and CDR2 YYREEE (reference sequence). This CDR3 reads CASSPGTGAPYEQYF. In DNA, the CDR3 is TGTGCCAGCAGCCCTGGGACAGGGGCCCCCTACGAGCAGTACTTC.

This chain uses TRBV13 with TRBJ2-7, with TRBD2 identical over 8 bases. The trim removed 1 base at V and 6 bases at J, leaving 5 bases unmatched. The CDR3 covers 14 residues. Germline CDR1 PRHDT, CDR2 FYEKMQ (reference sequence). CDR3 nucleotides: TGTGCCAGCAGCTTAGCGGGGGGGCTAAGCGAGCAGTACTTC. It yields the protein CASSLAGGLSEQYF.

The V call is TRBV4-1, the J call TRBJ1-3, with D perhaps matching TRBD1 (5 bases). The V gene's germline CDR1 is MGHRA and CDR2 YSYEKL. The V gene lost 2 bases and the J gene lost 2 bases, with 10 bases spanning the gap. The length of the CDR3 is 15 residues. CDR3 amino acids: CASSQSTGPGNTIYF. The DNA of the CDR3 is TGCGCCAGCAGCCAATCTACAGGCCCTGGAAACACCATATATTTT.

The chain is built from TRBV6-5 and TRBJ2-4, with D possibly matching TRBD2 (7 bases). Per the germline V gene, CDR1 is MNHEY and CDR2 is SVGAGI. The CDR3 is 15 residues long. Deletions cut 7 bases from V and 7 bases from J, with 20 bases between. For the CDR3, the DNA is TGTGCCAGCACCTCGAGGGGGGGGGCTCGGAACATTCAGTACTTC. Residues: CASTSRGGARNIQYF.

The rearrangement uses TRBV27 and TRBJ1-6, with 7 positions matching TRBD1. V shed 5 bases, J shed 9 bases, and the junction held 13 bases outside the gene matches. The CDR3 covers 16 residues. Germline CDR1 is MNHEY and CDR2 is SMNVEV (reference sequence). CDR3: CASSPNQGGAGSPLHF. The CDR3 DNA reads as TGTGCCAGCAGTCCCAACCAAGGGGGCGCAGGTTCACCCCTCCACTTT.

In its sample, this clone was seen once. A single base separates this from a much larger clone, so it may be a read error. The chain combines TRBV12-3 or TRBV12-4 with TRBJ1-2; TRBD1 matches at 7 bases. V gave up 6 bases and J gave up 4 bases; unmatched junction bases: 2. The CDR3 is 12 residues long. CDR3 region: CASSGQVYGYTF. CDR3 in DNA: TGTGCCAGCAGCGGACAGGTCTATGGCTACACCTTC.

This clone was seen just once. The gene calls are TRBV18 and TRBJ2-2, with a tentative D call TRBD1 (5 bases). V gave up 4 bases and J gave up 5 bases, with 5 bases separating them. The CDR3 loop spans 12 amino acids. Germline V gene lookup returns CDR1 KGHSH and CDR2 LQKENI. The CDR3 coding sequence is TGTGCCAGCTCACAGGGGACCGGGGAGCTGTTTTTT. Its protein product is CASSQGTGELFF. The whole variable domain, remainder taken from reference TRBV18 and TRBJ2-2, is NAGVMQNPRHLVRRRGQEARLRCSPMKGHSHVYWYRQLPEEGLKFMVYLQKENIIDESGMPKERFSAEFPKEGPSILRIQQVVRGDSAAYFCASSQGTGELFFGEGSRLTVL.

This chain links TRBV19 with TRBJ1-1; D not resolved. The CDR3 totals 13 residues. The V gene's germline CDR1 is LNHDA and CDR2 SQIVND (reference sequence). Trimming took off 6 bases at V and 0 bases at J, with 8 bases between the two ends. Here the CDR3 reads CASSRTLNTEAFF. CDR3 DNA: TGTGCCAGTAGCCGCACACTGAACACTGAAGCTTTCTTT.

This clone has just a few counts. The chain combines TRBV6-5 with TRBJ1-2; 8 bases map to TRBD1. The ends lost 6 bases at V and 5 bases at J; junction bases unmatched: 8. Germline loops: CDR1 MNHEY, CDR2 SVGAGI. The CDR3 contains 14 residues. The DNA for the CDR3 is TGTGCCAGCAGGCTAGGACAGGGCATTTATGGCTACACCTTC. Residues: CASRLGQGIYGYTF.

The chain links TRBV6-5 to TRBJ1-6; unclear D gene. CDR3 size: 15 residues. Deletions cut 2 bases from V and 11 bases from J, with 16 bases between. Germline V gene lookup returns CDR1 MNHEY and CDR2 SVGAGI. CDR3 DNA: TGTGCCAGCAGTTACCGACGTGCCCGGGTTACACCCCTCCACTTT. This sequence encodes CASSYRRARVTPLHF.

This chain links TRBV29-1 with TRBJ1-2; unclear D gene. V lost 1 base to trimming and J lost 12 bases, with 9 bases between them. The length of the CDR3 is 10 residues. In germline, CDR1 is SQVTM, CDR2 ANQGSEA. The DNA of the CDR3 is TGCAGCGTTGAAGTTGCTAAAGACACCTTC. It translates to CSVEVAKDTF.

The V and J genes are TRBV5-4 and TRBJ2-7; D gene ambiguous. From germline, CDR1 is SGHNT and CDR2 YYREEE (reference sequence). CDR3 length: 16 residues. V gave up 2 bases and J gave up 2 bases, with 17 bases separating them. The DNA of the CDR3 is TGTGCCAGCAGCTTCCAAACCTTGGGCTACCCCTACGAGCAGTACTTC. It is translated as CASSFQTLGYPYEQYF.

This clone has only one observation. V gene TRBV7-8 combines with J gene TRBJ2-5; 8 nucleotides line up with TRBD1. Trimming at V came to 4 bases and at J to 2 bases, leaving 3 bases not matched to a gene. Germline V gene sequence: CDR1 SGHVS, CDR2 FQNEAQ. The CDR3 has 14 amino acids. This CDR3 is CASSSRTGQETQYF. The CDR3 bases are TGTGCCAGCAGCTCTAGGACAGGGCAAGAGACCCAGTACTTC.

The rearrangement links TRBV19 to TRBJ2-2; 11 bases agree with TRBD2. Germline V gene data show CDR1 as LNHDA and CDR2 as SQIVND (reference sequence). Trimming removed 4 bases from V and 4 bases from J; junction bases left unmatched: 5. The CDR3 has 16 amino acids. CDR3 sequence reads: CASSTSSGGTTGELFF. The CDR3 DNA is TGTGCCAGTAGTACTTCTAGCGGGGGGACCACCGGGGAGCTGTTTTTT.

This sequence joins TRBV28 and TRBJ2-5; 12 nucleotides match TRBD2. The CDR3 loop spans 14 amino acids. With V trimmed by 5 bases and J by 8 bases, 6 bases remained unmatched. From germline, CDR1 is MDHEN and CDR2 SYDVKM. CDR3 DNA sequence: TGTGCCAGCAGTATACCGACTAGCGGGGGTACCCAGTACTTC. This gives the protein CASSIPTSGGTQYF.

The V call is TRBV12-5, the J call TRBJ1-1; D unclear. V shed 5 bases and J shed 6 bases, with 13 bases lying between them. This CDR3 has 13 residues. Per the germline V gene, CDR1 is LGHNT and CDR2 is FRNRAP. This CDR3 reads CASGAGRDAEAFF. The DNA of the CDR3 is TGTGCTAGTGGTGCCGGGAGAGACGCTGAAGCTTTCTTT. Based on the CDR3 plus reference TRBV12-5 and TRBJ1-1, the full variable domain is DARVTQTPRHKVTEMGQEVTMRCQPILGHNTVFWYRQTMMQGLELLAYFRNRAPLDDSGMPKDRFSAEMPDATLATLKIQPSEPRDSAVYFCASGAGRDAEAFFGQGTRLTVV.

This clone appeared a single time. The chain uses TRBV29-1 and TRBJ2-7, with 7 positions matching TRBD1. V was pared by 7 bases and J by 2 bases, with 8 bases of the junction left unmatched. There are 13 residues in the CDR3. CDR1 is SQVTM, CDR2 ANQGSEA, per germline. CDR3 loop: CSANRGTTYEQYF. The CDR3 nucleotides are TGCAGCGCCAACAGGGGTACCACCTACGAGCAGTACTTC.

Comments on this clone: The same CDR3 arises from other DNA sequences in this sample as well. This chain joins TRBV18 and TRBJ1-2; 7 bases map to TRBD1. CDR3 length: 13 residues. The ends lost 3 bases at V and 5 bases at J; junction bases unmatched: 3. The germline CDR1 and CDR2 sequences are KGHSH and LQKENI. The CDR3 here is CASSPGTEYGYTF. Written as DNA, the CDR3 is TGTGCCAGCTCACCCGGGACAGAATATGGCTACACCTTC.